Each of the 21 T cell receptor beta chains below was sequenced from the same sample in a study of cytomegalovirus exposure and HLA in healthy donors. The PCR used 60 Vbeta and 13 Jbeta primers. TCRdb keeps only in-frame clones here, not all; method: immunoSEQ multiplex PCR. The table shows fewer than 150,000 clones, with around 74% occurring only once. The specimen was PBMCs. These receptors were collected from a woman aged 50 to 60 in good health and CMV-seropositive.

This chain connects TRBV19 to TRBJ1-4; perhaps TRBD1 as D (5 bases). The CDR3 sequence is 16 residues long. Trimming took 4 bases from V and 8 from J, leaving 20 bases between them. Looked up from germline, CDR1 is LNHDA and CDR2 is SQIVND (reference sequence). CDR3 residues: CASSRRGGREGEKLFF. CDR3 bases: TGTGCCAGTAGTAGGCGGGGGGGAAGGGAAGGCGAAAAACTGTTTTTT.

This chain links TRBV11-2 with TRBJ2-7; the D gene is possibly TRBD1 (6 bases). This CDR3 has 15 residues. Deletions cut 5 bases from V and 0 bases from J, with 14 bases between. Germline assignment: CDR1 SGHAT and CDR2 FQNNGV. CDR3 protein: CASSPDSSHSYEQYF. The CDR3 DNA reads TGTGCCAGCAGCCCGGACAGTAGCCACTCCTACGAGCAGTACTTC.

The chain has TRBV5-1 and TRBJ2-2; D gene uncertain. The CDR3 runs to 16 residues. V was clipped by 0 bases and J by 0 bases, with 9 bases between them. Germline V gene lookup returns CDR1 SGHRS and CDR2 YFSETQ. The chain's CDR3 is CASSLAGSANTGELFF. The CDR3 DNA reads as TGCGCCAGCAGCTTGGCCGGCAGCGCGAACACCGGGGAGCTGTTTTTT.

CDR3 sequence: CSVEVGGSNEQFF. CDR3 sequence (DNA): TGCAGCGTTGAAGTTGGAGGGTCCAATGAGCAGTTCTTC. This sequence joins TRBV29-1 and TRBJ2-1; perhaps TRBD2 as D (6 bases). The CDR3 length is 13 residues. V was shortened by 1 base and J by 6 bases, with 10 bases between the two germline ends. Per the germline V gene, CDR1 is SQVTM and CDR2 is ANQGSEA.

The chain is built from TRBV2 and TRBJ1-1; 7 nucleotides agree with TRBD1. Germline V lookup: CDR1 SNHLY, CDR2 FYNNEI. V trimming: 7 bases; J trimming: 1 base; junction bases outside the gene matches: 6. The CDR3 spans 14 residues. The CDR3 loop is CASISQGGNTEAFF. CDR3 bases: TGTGCCAGCATTTCCCAGGGGGGGAACACTGAAGCTTTCTTT.

A few counts support this clone. V is TRBV6-1 and J is TRBJ1-5; D remains ambiguous. Trimming removed 5 bases from V and 5 bases from J, with 16 bases in between. Looked up from germline, CDR1 is MNHNS and CDR2 is SASEGT. The CDR3 runs to 15 residues. The DNA of the CDR3 is TGTGCCAGCAGTTTAGCGACGGGGAGGCATCAGCCCCAGCATTTT. Residues: CASSLATGRHQPQHF.

The J gene is TRBJ1-2, the V gene TRBV27, with 9 bases aligning to TRBD1. The CDR3 totals 13 residues. V shed 5 bases and J 8 bases; nucleotides not matched to a gene: 6. Germline loops: CDR1 MNHEY, CDR2 SMNVEV (reference sequence). Here the CDR3 reads CASSTRDREGYTF. DNA of the CDR3: TGTGCCAGCAGTACCCGGGACAGGGAGGGCTACACCTTC.

V usage is TRBV9 and J usage is TRBJ2-1; 10 bases agree with TRBD2. Germline CDR1 and CDR2: SGDLS and YYNGEE. This CDR3 spans 14 amino acids. V gave up 4 bases and J gave up 5 bases; unmatched junction bases: 3. Here the CDR3 reads CASSRTSGDNEQFF. CDR3 DNA sequence: TGTGCCAGCAGCCGGACTAGCGGAGACAATGAGCAGTTCTTC.

This chain joins TRBV4-3 and TRBJ1-5, with D tentatively TRBD1 (5 bases). The CDR3 loop spans 14 amino acids. V lost 1 base and J 7 bases, leaving 11 bases between the germline ends. Germline assignment: CDR1 LGHNA and CDR2 YSLEER. The DNA of the CDR3 is TGCGCCAGCAGCCAAGTGGTGGGGGGGCAGCCCCAGCATTTT. Protein product: CASSQVVGGQPQHF.

J is TRBJ1-6 and V is TRBV5-1, with no clear D. Germline V gene data show CDR1 as SGHRS and CDR2 as YFSETQ. V lost 3 bases and J 6 bases, leaving 7 bases between the germline ends. This CDR3 is 13 amino acids long. The CDR3 sequence is CASSSEVNSPLHF. The CDR3 nucleotides are TGCGCCAGCAGCTCCGAGGTTAATTCACCCCTCCACTTT.

The rearrangement joins TRBV11-3 to TRBJ2-3, with 7 bases lining up with TRBD2. The CDR3 length is 16 residues. In germline, CDR1 is SGHNT, CDR2 YENEEA. V lost 4 bases to trimming and J lost 6 bases; unmatched junction nucleotides: 13. The CDR3 sequence is CASSSEHRDYRDTQYF. The CDR3 nucleotides are TGTGCCAGCAGCTCGGAACACCGGGACTACCGTGATACGCAGTATTTT.

This rearrangement joins TRBV30 to TRBJ2-7; the match to TRBD1 covers 8 bases. Germline V gene data show CDR1 as GTSNPN and CDR2 as SVGIG (reference sequence). Trimming took 0 bases from V and 3 from J; bases not matched to a gene: 7. The CDR3 runs 15 residues. CDR3 loop: CAWSVPGTGVYEQYF. CDR3 coding DNA: TGTGCCTGGAGTGTCCCGGGGACAGGAGTCTACGAGCAGTACTTC.

To note about this clone: This same CDR3 is encoded by further DNA sequences in the sample. The V call is TRBV5-1, the J call TRBJ2-1; a possible D gene is TRBD1 (5 bases). CDR3 length: 13 amino acids. V lost 0 bases to trimming and J lost 4 bases, with 5 bases between them. From germline, CDR1 is SGHRS and CDR2 YFSETQ. The CDR3 reads CASSLGQYNEQFF. CDR3 DNA: TGCGCCAGCAGCTTGGGACAGTACAATGAGCAGTTCTTC.

The chain is built from TRBV29-1 and TRBJ2-1; 11 bases are a match to TRBD2. V lost 5 bases to trimming and J lost 4 bases; unmatched junction nucleotides: 16. The CDR3 totals 18 residues. Germline CDR1 is SQVTM and CDR2 is ANQGSEA. This CDR3 reads CSVPKLRTSGRLYNEQFF. In DNA form, the CDR3 reads TGCAGCGTTCCAAAACTTCGGACTAGCGGGCGCCTATACAATGAGCAGTTCTTC.

The chain joins TRBV6-5 to TRBJ2-7, with D maybe TRBD1 (5 bases). CDR1 and CDR2 (germline): MNHEY, SVGAGI. Trimming took 8 bases from V and 5 from J, leaving 10 bases between them. This CDR3 has 11 residues. The CDR3 nucleotides are TGTGCCAGCTCAAGGGGCCACGAGCAGTACTTC. The encoded protein is CASSRGHEQYF.

This chain connects TRBV19 to TRBJ2-5; 7 nucleotides match TRBD1. Per germline, CDR1 LNHDA and CDR2 SQIVND (reference sequence). Trimming at V came to 0 bases and at J to 5 bases, leaving 3 bases not matched to a gene. The CDR3 runs to 14 residues. The CDR3 loop reads CASSIETGWETQYF. The CDR3 DNA is TGTGCCAGTAGTATAGAGACAGGGTGGGAGACCCAGTACTTC.

V and J are TRBV9 and TRBJ2-3; TRBD1 aligns across 9 bases. The CDR3 is made up of 19 amino acids. Germline values: CDR1 SGDLS, CDR2 YYNGEE. The V gene end was trimmed by 4 bases and the J gene end by 2 bases; junction bases not matched to a gene: 17. This CDR3 reads CASSLTDGQGTRPTDTQYF. The CDR3 bases are TGTGCCAGCAGCCTCACAGACGGACAGGGGACACGGCCCACAGATACGCAGTATTTT. The full variable domain, with the rest looked up from reference TRBV9 and TRBJ2-3, is DSGVTQTPKHLITATGQRVTLRCSPRSGDLSVYWYQQSLDQGLQFLIQYYNGEERAKGNILERFSAQQFPDLHSELNLSSLELGDSALYFCASSLTDGQGTRPTDTQYFGPGTRLTVL.

The chain recombines TRBV6-5 with TRBJ1-1; D perhaps matches TRBD1 (5 bases). CDR3 size: 14 residues. Looked up from germline, CDR1 is MNHEY and CDR2 is SVGAGI. V dropped 7 bases and J dropped 1 base, with 13 bases sitting between them. For the CDR3, the DNA is TGTGCCAGCACCCCCGGGAGGGGGAACACTGAAGCTTTCTTT. Translation: CASTPGRGNTEAFF.

The chain joins TRBV7-2 to TRBJ2-7; D is undetermined. V was pared by 5 bases and J by 4 bases, with 9 bases between. Per the germline V gene, CDR1 is SGHTA and CDR2 is FQGNSA. The length of the CDR3 is 12 residues. The CDR3: CASSPTGYEQYF. The CDR3 coding sequence is TGTGCCAGCAGCCCTACGGGTTACGAGCAGTACTTC.

CDR3 protein: CASSSPLGSGAHNEQFF. The CDR3 nucleotides read TGTGCCAGTAGTTCTCCTCTCGGTAGCGGGGCCCACAATGAGCAGTTCTTC. V gene TRBV19 combines with J gene TRBJ2-1; 8 bases fit TRBD2. The length of the CDR3 is 17 residues. Looked up from germline, CDR1 is LNHDA and CDR2 is SQIVND (reference sequence). Trimming cost V 5 bases and J 5 bases; bases outside gene matches: 14.

Points on this clone: At one end the junction does not follow the germline gene, possibly because of a read error. The chain employs TRBV30 and TRBJ2-6; TRBD1 might be the D (5 bases). CDR1 and CDR2 from the germline V gene are GTSNPN and SVGIG (reference sequence). The CDR3 has 13 amino acids. CDR3 in amino acids: CAWSFGGADVLTF. The DNA for the CDR3 is TGTGCCTGGAGTTTCGGTGGGGCCGACGTCCTGACTTTC.